Listed below are T cell receptor beta chains from one sample, sequenced in a study of molecular identifiers for immune sequencing clone quantification. TCRdb called the PCR reads again in MiXCR, with one record for every CDR3 protein. The table lists about 330,000 distinct CDR3 sequences, about 22% of them singletons. The sequencing input was naive CD8+ T cells from blood, with Jurkat cell RNA spiked in. The receptors here all came from a human donor in good health. Some libraries in this study had Jurkat cell RNA spiked in. CDR3s include the opening cysteine and the closing phenylalanine or tryptophan. A D gene is named only where the DNA matches it firmly. Clone sizes are given selectively: once, few, many, or a class where the clone is expanded.

>TRBV2|TRBJ2-7|.|many
CASLIGVEQYF
TGTGCCAGCCTAATCGGGGTCGAGCAGTACTTC
>TRBV28|TRBJ2-7|.|many
CASSLSHEQYF
TGTGCCAGCAGCTTATCCCACGAGCAGTACTTC
>TRBV19|TRBJ2-3|.|many
CASSADGLSGTDTQYF
TGTGCCAGTAGTGCCGACGGACTATCGGGTACAGATACGCAGTATTTT
>TRBV28|TRBJ2-3|.|many
CASSLTEQSTDTQYF
TGTGCCAGCAGTTTAACGGAACAAAGCACAGATACGCAGTATTTT
>TRBV15|TRBJ2-3|.|.
CATSRGGAGRTDTQYF
TGTGCCACCAGCAGAGGGGGGGCAGGACGCACAGATACGCAGTATTTT
>TRBV6-5|TRBJ2-7|TRBD2|many
CASSYPASGGAYEQYF
TGTGCCAGCAGTTATCCGGCTAGCGGGGGTGCCTACGAGCAGTACTTC
>TRBV4-3|TRBJ2-7|TRBD1|.
CASSQDYRGRSYEQYF
TGCGCCAGCAGCCAGGATTACAGGGGGCGCTCCTACGAGCAGTACTTC
>TRBV4-3|TRBJ2-7|TRBD1|few
CASSQEDRGFYKQYF
TGCGCCAGCAGCCAAGAAGACAGGGGGTTCTACAAGCAGTACTTC
>TRBV5-6|TRBJ1-5|TRBD1|.
CASSLGTDYSNQPLHF
TGTGCCAGCAGCCTAGGGACAGACTATAGCAATCAGCCCCTGCATTTT
>TRBV27|TRBJ2-4|.|many
CASSLGSIQYF
TGTGCCAGCAGTCTAGGGTCCATTCAGTACTTC
>TRBV30|TRBJ1-3|.|few
CAWSDGAGNTIYF
TGTGCCTGGAGTGACGGGGCTGGAAACACCATATATTTT
>TRBV7-6|TRBJ1-1|.|many
CASSLGQGKNTEAFF
TGTGCCAGCAGCTTAGGGCAGGGGAAAAACACTGAAGCTTTCTTT
>TRBV27|TRBJ1-5|TRBD1|few
CASSLSGAGGNQPQHF
TGTGCCAGCAGTTTATCGGGGGCAGGGGGAAATCAGCCCCAGCATTTT
>TRBV4-1|TRBJ1-4|.|few
CASSQGPENEKLFF
TGCGCCAGCAGCCAGGGCCCAGAGAATGAAAAACTGTTTTTT
>TRBV7-9|TRBJ1-1|.|many
CASSPAVYTEAFF
TGTGCCAGCAGCCCAGCGGTATACACTGAAGCTTTCTTT
>TRBV20-1|TRBJ2-2|.|.
CSARDQTSRGTGELFF
TGCAGTGCTAGAGATCAAACGTCGCGGGGCACCGGGGAGCTGTTTTTT
>TRBV4-3|TRBJ2-1|TRBD2|many
CASSQDFAGVYNEQFF
TGCGCCAGCAGCCAAGATTTCGCGGGGGTCTACAATGAGCAGTTCTTC
>TRBV12-3/TRBV12-4|TRBJ2-7|.|few
CASSPGTRYEQYF
TGTGCCAGCAGCCCCGGGACCAGATACGAGCAGTACTTC
>TRBV18|TRBJ2-3|.|once
CASSPRTMVAHSTDTQYF
TGTGCCAGCTCACCACGGACGATGGTAGCGCATAGCACAGATACGCAGTATTTT
>TRBV4-1|TRBJ2-7|.|.
CTSSQGPMGGSSYEQYF
TGCACCAGCAGCCAAGGCCCAATGGGCGGGTCCAGCTACGAGCAGTACTTC
>TRBV5-8|TRBJ1-5|.|many
CASARGSNQPQHF
TGTGCCAGCGCAAGGGGTAGCAATCAGCCCCAGCATTTT
>TRBV6-1|TRBJ2-6|.|many
CASSESQGLLSGANVLTF
TGTGCCAGCAGTGAAAGTCAGGGCTTGTTATCTGGGGCCAACGTCCTGACTTTC
>TRBV7-2|TRBJ2-1|.|many
CASSLLLEQFF
TGTGCCAGCAGCTTACTTTTAGAGCAGTTCTTC
>TRBV30|TRBJ2-3|.|.
CAWSFTDTQYF
TGTGCCTGGAGTTTCACAGATACGCAGTATTTT
>TRBV6-5|TRBJ2-5|TRBD2|few
CASRGTSGHQETQYF
TGTGCCAGCAGGGGGACTAGCGGGCACCAAGAGACCCAGTACTTC